These T cell receptor beta chains were read from a single sample in a study of blood T cells in healthy people across ages. TCRdb re-derived calls from the 5' RACE reads in MiXCR, one entry per CDR3 protein. The sample records over a million distinct CDR3 sequences, around 40% being singletons. Source material: blood. The receptors were sampled from a woman aged 18-29 years in good health. Both conserved end residues are part of each CDR3. D genes are given only for firm matches. Clone size is stated in some rows and not others, as once, few, many or a class when expanded.

j_call | d_call | clone_size | cdr3_length | v_call | cdr3_nt | cdr3_aa
TRBJ2-3 | TRBD1 | . | 15 | TRBV7-3 | TGTGCCAGCAGCAATTACAGGGGGCGCACAGATACGCAGTATTTT | CASSNYRGRTDTQYF
TRBJ2-5 | TRBD2 | . | 15 | TRBV6-1 | TGTGCCAGCAGTGAGACTAGCGGGGGGGCGAAGACCCAGTACTTC | CASSETSGGAKTQYF
TRBJ1-1 | . | . | 15 | TRBV13 | TGTGCCAGCAGCTTCTTCGACAGGAAGAACACTGAAGCTTTCTTT | CASSFFDRKNTEAFF
TRBJ2-4 | . | . | 13 | TRBV20-1 | TGCAGTGCTAGGAATTCAGCCAAAAACATTCAGTACTTC | CSARNSAKNIQYF
TRBJ2-5 | TRBD2 | few | 16 | TRBV7-8 | TGTGCCAGCAGCTTAGCGTTAGCGGGAGGTGTTGAGACCCAGTACTTC | CASSLALAGGVETQYF
TRBJ2-7 | TRBD1 | . | 15 | TRBV9 | TGTGCCAGCAGCGCCCAGGGACAGCCAACCTACGAGCAGTACTTC | CASSAQGQPTYEQYF
TRBJ2-3 | TRBD2 | . | 16 | TRBV7-3 | TGTGCCAGCAGCTTAACGCCTAGCGGGAGGACAGATACGCAGTATTTT | CASSLTPSGRTDTQYF
TRBJ2-7 | . | . | 15 | TRBV29-1 | TGCAGCGTTGAACGCGGACAAGGTCTCTCCTACGAGCAGTACTTC | CSVERGQGLSYEQYF
TRBJ1-5 | . | few | 16 | TRBV7-8 | TGTGCCAGCAGCCCCAATGACCTACTAGGCAATCAGCCCCAGCATTTT | CASSPNDLLGNQPQHF
TRBJ2-7 | TRBD2 | . | 18 | TRBV7-2 | TGTGCCAGCAGCTTCCGACTTCCGGGACTAGCGTCAAACTACGAGCAGTACTTC | CASSFRLPGLASNYEQYF